One and the same sample provided the 16 T cell receptor beta chains below, sequenced in a study of T-cell reconstitution after alpha-beta-depleted transplantation in children. For TCRbeta, the library was prepared with unique molecular identifiers. TCRdb reanalysed the PCR reads using MiXCR and keeps one entry per CDR3 protein. Of about 460,000 distinct CDR3 sequences in the sample, about an eighth were seen once. Specimen: PBMCs, mostly from graft donor cells, collected 180 days after TCRalphabeta/CD19-depleted stem cell transplant. All receptors derive from a female patient between 2 and 15 years old who had a stem cell transplant for aplastic anemia, so the T cells may come from the graft donor.

This clonotype was seen at least ten times. The chain couples TRBV28 to TRBJ2-7; 9 nucleotides align to TRBD2. The germline CDR1 and CDR2 sequences are MDHEN and SYDVKM. CDR3 length: 18 residues. The V segment lost 6 bases and the J segment 0 bases; nucleotides outside the gene matches: 15. CDR3 amino acids: CASRGGAGGPSISYEQYF. CDR3 coding DNA: TGTGCCAGCAGGGGCGGGGCGGGAGGGCCATCTATCTCCTACGAGCAGTACTTC.

The sample holds a few counts of this clonotype. The chain links TRBV4-3 to TRBJ2-3, with D possibly being TRBD1 or TRBD2 (5 bases each). In germline, CDR1 is LGHNA, CDR2 YSLEER. There are 18 residues in the CDR3. With 0 bases removed from V and 3 bases from J, the gap between germline ends came to 19 bases. The CDR3 loop reads CASSQDPTPRGRTDTQYF. CDR3 DNA sequence: TGCGCCAGCAGCCAAGACCCCACCCCGAGGGGCCGGACAGATACGCAGTATTTT.

The sample holds a few counts of this clonotype. The J gene is TRBJ2-1, the V gene TRBV11-1, with a weak D call TRBD1 (6 bases). Germline loops: CDR1 SGHAT, CDR2 FQDESV (reference sequence). This CDR3 contains 17 residues. V dropped 5 bases and J dropped 4 bases, with 21 bases sitting between them. The DNA for the CDR3 is TGTGCCAGCAGCCCGGGGAGTGACAGGTGGGGGTACAATGAGCAGTTCTTC. It translates to CASSPGSDRWGYNEQFF.

The chain is built from TRBV9 and TRBJ2-1; 8 bases agree with TRBD2. Germline V CDR1 and CDR2: SGDLS, YYNGEE. The CDR3 covers 15 residues. The junction had 5 bases not matched to a gene; V was cut back by 6 bases and J by 0 bases. The CDR3 protein is CASTTTSGSYNEQFF. As DNA, the CDR3 is TGTGCCAGCACTACAACTAGCGGCTCCTACAATGAGCAGTTCTTC.

The rearrangement uses TRBV30 and TRBJ2-7, with 7 bases matching TRBD2. The CDR3 is 14 residues long. J lost 3 bases, V lost 2 bases, and 7 bases had no gene match. The germline CDR1 and CDR2 sequences are GTSNPN and SVGIG (reference sequence). CDR3 sequence: CAWSFFAGDYEQYF. The CDR3 bases are TGTGCCTGGAGTTTTTTCGCGGGAGACTACGAGCAGTACTTC.

This clonotype was detected ten times or more. The V and J genes are TRBV9 and TRBJ1-1; no clear D gene. The CDR3 loop spans 12 amino acids. The V and J ends lost 0 bases and 4 bases respectively, with 4 bases between them. Germline loops: CDR1 SGDLS, CDR2 YYNGEE. CDR3 protein: CASSVGGTEAFF. The DNA for the CDR3 is TGTGCCAGCAGCGTAGGAGGCACTGAAGCTTTCTTT.

This clonotype was detected only a few times. This sequence joins TRBV12-3 or TRBV12-4 and TRBJ2-5, with D unresolved. Trimming cost V 2 bases and J 5 bases, with 6 bases left between them. This CDR3 region has 12 residues. CDR3 in amino acids: CASSLLPETQYF. The CDR3 nucleotides read TGTGCCAGCAGTTTATTGCCGGAGACCCAGTACTTC.

The table lists this clonotype with many counts. V is TRBV7-2 and J is TRBJ1-1; D perhaps matches TRBD1 (5 bases). V shed 1 base and J shed 6 bases, with 15 bases lying between them. Per germline, CDR1 SGHTA and CDR2 FQGNSA. CDR3 length: 15 residues. The CDR3 coding sequence is TGTGCCAGCAGCTTAGAAGGATGGCAGGGTGCTGAAGCTTTCTTT. This encodes CASSLEGWQGAEAFF.

The V gene is TRBV9, the J gene TRBJ2-5, with TRBD2 identical over 10 bases. The CDR3 has 18 residues. V dropped 0 bases and J dropped 1; count of bases not matched to a gene: 9. Per germline, CDR1 SGDLS and CDR2 YYNGEE. CDR3 residues: CASSVGGRTSGAQETQYF. The CDR3 nucleotides are TGTGCCAGCAGCGTAGGGGGCCGGACTAGCGGAGCCCAAGAGACCCAGTACTTC.

In this sample, this clonotype turned up a few times. V gene TRBV18 combines with J gene TRBJ1-2, with 10 nucleotides matching TRBD1. The junction had 8 bases not matched to a gene; V was cut back by 5 bases and J by 8 bases. The CDR3 contains 14 residues. CDR1 and CDR2 (germline): KGHSH, LQKENI. For the CDR3, the DNA is TGTGCCAGCTCAGCGACAGGGGGCGTCTCGGGCTACACCTTC. Amino acids: CASSATGGVSGYTF. Supplemented by reference TRBV18 and TRBJ1-2, the full variable domain reads NAGVMQNPRHLVRRRGQEARLRCSPMKGHSHVYWYRQLPEEGLKFMVYLQKENIIDESGMPKERFSAEFPKEGPSILRIQQVVRGDSAAYFCASSATGGVSGYTFGSGTRLTVV.

This clonotype was picked up a small number of times. The CDR3 sequence: CAISESKSTKNIQYF. CDR3 bases: TGTGCCATCAGTGAGTCCAAGTCTACCAAAAACATTCAGTACTTC. The chain employs TRBV10-3 and TRBJ2-4; D uncertain. Germline assignment: CDR1 ENHRY and CDR2 SYGVKD. V lost 0 bases and J lost 2, with 8 bases in between. The CDR3 covers 15 residues.

This clonotype was detected only a few times. The V call is TRBV12-3 or TRBV12-4, the J call TRBJ2-1, with 9 bases lining up with TRBD1. With 5 bases clipped from V and 0 bases from J, the junction kept 11 bases outside the gene matches. The CDR3 is 18 residues long. CDR3 sequence (DNA): TGTGCCAGCAGTCGGACAGGGGCCCCTTTCAGCTCCTACAATGAGCAGTTCTTC. It yields the protein CASSRTGAPFSSYNEQFF.

The sample holds a few counts of this clonotype. This rearrangement joins TRBV7-2 to TRBJ2-3, with 7 bases that match TRBD2. There are 16 residues in the CDR3. Looked up from germline, CDR1 is SGHTA and CDR2 is FQGNSA. Losses at the gene ends were 4 bases for V and 3 bases for J; bases not matched to a gene: 10. CDR3 in DNA: TGTGCCAGCAGCTCAGGAGCGGGGAGGGATACAGATACGCAGTATTTT. It translates to CASSSGAGRDTDTQYF.

This clonotype was seen many times. V is TRBV4-3 and J is TRBJ2-2; D gene ambiguous. The germline V gene encodes CDR1 LGHNA and CDR2 YSLEER. V was trimmed by 0 bases and J by 5 bases, leaving 7 bases between them. The CDR3 sequence is 14 residues long. The CDR3 is CASSQEKETGELFF. The CDR3 DNA reads as TGCGCCAGCAGCCAAGAAAAGGAAACCGGGGAGCTGTTTTTT.

The CDR3 is CAISEEDVGQARSTIYF. The CDR3 nucleotides are TGTGCCATCAGTGAGGAGGACGTTGGACAGGCCAGGAGCACCATATATTTT. The rearrangement uses TRBV10-3 and TRBJ1-3; the match to TRBD1 covers 7 bases. The CDR3 totals 17 residues. V was clipped by 2 bases and J by 9 bases; unmatched bases: 16. The V gene's germline CDR1 is ENHRY and CDR2 SYGVKD.

The V gene is TRBV11-2, the J gene TRBJ2-5; 9 nucleotides match TRBD2. This CDR3 is built from 17 residues. CDR1 SGHAT and CDR2 FQNNGV come from the germline V gene. After removal of 5 bases from V and 5 bases from J, the junction contained 15 bases not matched to a gene. CDR3 region: CASSDISGRLSRETQYF. CDR3 bases: TGTGCCAGCAGCGATATTAGCGGGAGACTGAGTCGGGAGACCCAGTACTTC.